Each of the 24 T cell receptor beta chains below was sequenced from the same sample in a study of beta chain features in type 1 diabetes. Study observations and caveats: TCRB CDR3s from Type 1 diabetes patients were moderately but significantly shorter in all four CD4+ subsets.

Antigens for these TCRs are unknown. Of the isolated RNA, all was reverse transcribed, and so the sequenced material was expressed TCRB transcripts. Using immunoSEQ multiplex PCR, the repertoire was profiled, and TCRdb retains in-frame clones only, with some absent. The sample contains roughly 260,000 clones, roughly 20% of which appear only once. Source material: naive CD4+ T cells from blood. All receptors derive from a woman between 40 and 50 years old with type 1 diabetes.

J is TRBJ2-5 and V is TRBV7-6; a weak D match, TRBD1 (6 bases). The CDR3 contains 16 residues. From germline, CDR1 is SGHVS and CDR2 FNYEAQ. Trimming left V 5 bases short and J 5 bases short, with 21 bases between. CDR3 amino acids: CASSRTQQGRHETQYF. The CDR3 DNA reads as TGTGCCAGCAGCCGTACACAACAGGGACGCCACGAGACCCAGTACTTC.

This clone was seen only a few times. CDR3 sequence: CASGGNFYEQYF. In DNA, the CDR3 is TGTGCCAGCGGAGGGAATTTTTACGAGCAGTACTTC. The gene calls are TRBV6-6 and TRBJ2-7; D might be TRBD2 (6 bases). The CDR3 is 12 residues long. Germline V CDR1 and CDR2: MNHNY, SVGAGI (reference sequence). V lost 8 bases and J 4 bases, leaving 12 bases between the germline ends.

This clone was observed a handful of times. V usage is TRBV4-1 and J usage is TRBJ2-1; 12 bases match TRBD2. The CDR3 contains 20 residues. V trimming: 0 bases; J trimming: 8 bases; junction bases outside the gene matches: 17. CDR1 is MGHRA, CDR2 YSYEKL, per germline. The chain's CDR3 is CASSQDSSPTLAGGPDEQFF. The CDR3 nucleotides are TGCGCCAGCAGCCAAGATTCCTCCCCTACTCTAGCGGGAGGGCCAGATGAGCAGTTCTTC.

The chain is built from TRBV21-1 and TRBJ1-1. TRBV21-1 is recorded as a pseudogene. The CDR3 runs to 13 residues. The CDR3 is CASGRSTNTEAFF. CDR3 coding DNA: TGTGCCAGCGGCAGGTCTACGAACACTGAAGCTTTCTTT.

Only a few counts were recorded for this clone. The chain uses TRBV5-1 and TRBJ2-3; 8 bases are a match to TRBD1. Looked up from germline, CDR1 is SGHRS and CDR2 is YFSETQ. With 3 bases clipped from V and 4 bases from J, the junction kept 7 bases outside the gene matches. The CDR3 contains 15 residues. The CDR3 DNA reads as TGCGCCAGCAGCTCGGGCAGGGGGCGGGCAGATACGCAGTATTTT. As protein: CASSSGRGRADTQYF.

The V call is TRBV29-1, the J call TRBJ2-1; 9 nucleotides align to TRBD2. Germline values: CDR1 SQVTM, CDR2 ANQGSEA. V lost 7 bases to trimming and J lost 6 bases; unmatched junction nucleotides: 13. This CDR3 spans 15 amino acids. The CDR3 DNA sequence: TGCAGCGCGAACCGACCGGGACTAGCTGTCAATGAGCAGTTCTTC. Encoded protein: CSANRPGLAVNEQFF.

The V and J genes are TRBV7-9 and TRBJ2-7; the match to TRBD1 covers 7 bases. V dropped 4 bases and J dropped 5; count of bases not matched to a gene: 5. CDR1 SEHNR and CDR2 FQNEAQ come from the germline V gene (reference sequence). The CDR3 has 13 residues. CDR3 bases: TGTGCCAGCAGCTACCGACAGGGTAACGAGCAGTACTTC. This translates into CASSYRQGNEQYF. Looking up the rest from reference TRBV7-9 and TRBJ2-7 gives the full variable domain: DTGVSQNPRHKITKRGQNVTFRCDPISEHNRLYWYRQTLGQGPEFLTYFQNEAQLEKSRLLSDRFSAERPKGSFSTLEIQRTEQGDSAMYLCASSYRQGNEQYFGPGTRLTVT.

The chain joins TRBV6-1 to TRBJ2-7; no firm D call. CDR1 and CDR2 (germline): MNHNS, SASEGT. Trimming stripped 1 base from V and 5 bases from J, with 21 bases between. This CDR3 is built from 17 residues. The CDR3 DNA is TGTGCCAGCAGTGAAGGCAATCAGGTGATTGCTTCGGACGAGCAGTACTTC. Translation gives CASSEGNQVIASDEQYF.

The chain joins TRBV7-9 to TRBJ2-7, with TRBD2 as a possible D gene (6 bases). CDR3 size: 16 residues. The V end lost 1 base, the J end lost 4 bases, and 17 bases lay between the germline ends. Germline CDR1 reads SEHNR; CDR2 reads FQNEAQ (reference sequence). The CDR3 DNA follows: TGTGCCAGCAGCTTAGGGGCCGGGGGAGGTCGGTACGAGCAGTACTTC. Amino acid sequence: CASSLGAGGGRYEQYF.

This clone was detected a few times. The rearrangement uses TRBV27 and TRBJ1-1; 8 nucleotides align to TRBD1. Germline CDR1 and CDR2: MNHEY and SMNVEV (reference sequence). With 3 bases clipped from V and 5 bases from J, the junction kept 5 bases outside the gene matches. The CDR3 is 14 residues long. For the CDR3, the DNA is TGTGCCAGCAGTTTCGGACAGGGCGGGACTGAAGCTTTCTTT. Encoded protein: CASSFGQGGTEAFF.

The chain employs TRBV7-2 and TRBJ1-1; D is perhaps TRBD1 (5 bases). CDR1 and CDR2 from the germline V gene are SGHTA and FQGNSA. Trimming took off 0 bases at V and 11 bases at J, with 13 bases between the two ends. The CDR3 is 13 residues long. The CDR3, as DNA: TGTGCCAGCAGCTTAGCGTCCAGGGTCGGGGCTTTCTTT. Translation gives CASSLASRVGAFF.

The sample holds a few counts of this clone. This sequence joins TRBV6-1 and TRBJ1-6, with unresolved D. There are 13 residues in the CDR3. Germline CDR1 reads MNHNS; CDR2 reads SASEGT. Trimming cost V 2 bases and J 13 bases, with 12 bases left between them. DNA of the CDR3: TGTGCCAGCAGTGAAAACGCCAGTCCGCCCCTCCACTTT. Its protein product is CASSENASPPLHF.

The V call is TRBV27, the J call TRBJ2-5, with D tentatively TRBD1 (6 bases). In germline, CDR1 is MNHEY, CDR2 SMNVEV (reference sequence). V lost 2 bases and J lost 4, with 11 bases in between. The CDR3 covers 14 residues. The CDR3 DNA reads TGTGCCAGCAGTTTAGTCCAGGGGAGAGAGACCCAGTACTTC. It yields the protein CASSLVQGRETQYF.

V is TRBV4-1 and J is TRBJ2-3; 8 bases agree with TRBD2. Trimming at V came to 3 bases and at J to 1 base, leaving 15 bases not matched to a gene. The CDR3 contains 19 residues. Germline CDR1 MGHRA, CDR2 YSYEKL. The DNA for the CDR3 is TGCGCCAGCAGCCACCGTACGGGAGGGCCTGCAGGGGGCACAGATACGCAGTATTTT. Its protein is CASSHRTGGPAGGTDTQYF.

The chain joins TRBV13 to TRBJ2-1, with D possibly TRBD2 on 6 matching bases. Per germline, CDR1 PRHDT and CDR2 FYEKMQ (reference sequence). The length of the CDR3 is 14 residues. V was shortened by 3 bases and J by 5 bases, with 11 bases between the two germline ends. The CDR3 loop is CASSFRDFDNEQFF. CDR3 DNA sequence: TGTGCCAGCAGCTTCCGGGACTTTGACAATGAGCAGTTCTTC.

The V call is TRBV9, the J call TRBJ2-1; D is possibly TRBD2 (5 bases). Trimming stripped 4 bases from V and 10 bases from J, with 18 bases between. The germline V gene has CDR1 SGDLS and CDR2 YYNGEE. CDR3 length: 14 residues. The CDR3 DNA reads TGTGCCAGCAGCAGCGAGGGTACGGTAAGGGAGCAGTTCTTC. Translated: CASSSEGTVREQFF.

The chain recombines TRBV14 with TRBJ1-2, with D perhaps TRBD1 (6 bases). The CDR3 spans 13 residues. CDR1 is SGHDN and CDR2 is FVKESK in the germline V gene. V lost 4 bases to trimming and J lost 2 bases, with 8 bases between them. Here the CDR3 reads CASSRDTNYGYTF. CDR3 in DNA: TGTGCCAGCAGCCGGGACACCAACTATGGCTACACCTTC.

CDR3 in DNA: TGTGCCAGCTCACCAGACAGGGATAGTGAAGCTTTCTTT. The encoded protein is CASSPDRDSEAFF. The chain recombines TRBV18 with TRBJ1-1, with TRBD1 identical over 7 bases. Germline loops: CDR1 KGHSH, CDR2 LQKENI. The length of the CDR3 is 13 residues. The V gene end was trimmed by 2 bases and the J gene end by 7 bases; junction bases not matched to a gene: 4.

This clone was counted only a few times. The CDR3 DNA follows: TGCAGCGTCCGGGACACCGGGACCTACGAGCAGTACTTC. Translation gives CSVRDTGTYEQYF. The J gene is TRBJ2-5, the V gene TRBV29-1, with D perhaps matching TRBD1 (6 bases). The J call may not be correct, given that the DNA end is closer to TRBJ2-7. CDR3 size: 13 residues. Germline CDR1 and CDR2: SQVTM and ANQGSEA.

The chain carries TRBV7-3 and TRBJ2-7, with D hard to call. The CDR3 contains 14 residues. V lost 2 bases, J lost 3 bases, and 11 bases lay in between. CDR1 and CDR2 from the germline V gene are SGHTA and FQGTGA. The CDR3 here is CASSLQASSYEQYF. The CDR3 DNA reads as TGTGCCAGCAGCTTACAAGCGTCGAGCTACGAGCAGTACTTC. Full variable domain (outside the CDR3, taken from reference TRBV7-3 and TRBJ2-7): GAGVSQTPSNKVTEKGKYVELRCDPISGHTALYWYRQSLGQGPEFLIYFQGTGAADDSGLPNDRFFAVRPEGSVSTLKIQRTERGDSAVYLCASSLQASSYEQYFGPGTRLTVT.

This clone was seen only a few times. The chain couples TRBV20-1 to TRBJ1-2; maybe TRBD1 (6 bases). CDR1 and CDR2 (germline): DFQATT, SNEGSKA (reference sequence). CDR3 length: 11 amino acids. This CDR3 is CTLRGGHGYTF. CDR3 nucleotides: TGCACCCTCCGGGGGGGCCATGGCTACACCTTC.

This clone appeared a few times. The chain's CDR3 is CAWSPRGWTGELFF. The CDR3 bases are TGTGCCTGGAGCCCCAGGGGATGGACCGGGGAGCTGTTTTTT. This chain connects TRBV30 to TRBJ2-2; TRBD1 might be the D (6 bases). The ends were cut back, 3 bases at V and 5 bases at J, with 13 bases in the middle. This CDR3 is 14 amino acids long. Germline V gene lookup returns CDR1 GTSNPN and CDR2 SVGIG (reference sequence).

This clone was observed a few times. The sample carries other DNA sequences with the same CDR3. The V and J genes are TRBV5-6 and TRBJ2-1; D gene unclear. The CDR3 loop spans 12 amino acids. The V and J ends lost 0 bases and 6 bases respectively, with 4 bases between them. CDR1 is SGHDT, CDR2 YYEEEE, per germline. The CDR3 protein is CASSLVSNEQFF. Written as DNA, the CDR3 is TGTGCCAGCAGCTTGGTTAGCAATGAGCAGTTCTTC.

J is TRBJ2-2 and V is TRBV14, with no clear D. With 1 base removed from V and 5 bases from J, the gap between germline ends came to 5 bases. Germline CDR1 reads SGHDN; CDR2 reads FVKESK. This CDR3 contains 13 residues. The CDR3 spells CASSQVPTGELFF. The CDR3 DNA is TGTGCCAGCAGCCAAGTCCCAACCGGGGAGCTGTTTTTT.